This TCR beta chain originates from a study of T cell repertoires in cytomegalovirus infection (dated by TCRdb to the late 2010s). As for the study more broadly: Donor HLA type was relevant to the analysis, because carriage of CMV infection together with the matching HLA type was indicated by public TCR beta signatures.

The sequencer listed for this sample is Illumina HiSeq 1500. TCRdb ran its own pipeline on the public reads, namely fastp trimming at Q25 and MiXCR clone calling, and kept in-frame beta chains. All rows with the same CDR3 protein become a single entry with the most common DNA and genes. Recorded for this sample are about 530,000 distinct CDR3 sequences; 26% of them occurred a single time. Around 14% of the sample rests with the top ten. What the authors observed across the whole study: In the ex vivo response, HLA-C-restricted CMV-specific TCR beta clonotypes were dominant, and in two of eight donors the single most frequent clonotype came from this HLA-C-restricted group. Carriers of CMV infection plus the relevant HLA type were discriminated by the cumulative frequency of public TCR beta family members in the study cohort and in an independent approximately 350-donor cohort.

V has 0 bases trimmed and J has 7 bases trimmed; junction bases matching no gene number 8. The CDR3 goes from the cysteine to the phenylalanine over 16 residues. Solely the CDR3 DNA is kept, with 48 bases framed from the first base. With regard to this clonotype: The target of this receptor is not known. Base qualities are not at hand, and no much larger clone is one base apart.

The V and J genes are TRBV12-3 or TRBV12-4 and TRBJ2-1; TRBD1 matches 8 bases in the middle. The sequence derives from a human donor in good health (CMV status not recorded). Some clones in this sample may be carry-over from other donors' samples. Material for sequencing was PBMCs. CDR3 loop: CASSLARQGIRNEQFF. DNA sequence: TGTGCCAGCAGTTTAGCTCGACAGGGGATAAGGAATGAGCAGTTCTTC.